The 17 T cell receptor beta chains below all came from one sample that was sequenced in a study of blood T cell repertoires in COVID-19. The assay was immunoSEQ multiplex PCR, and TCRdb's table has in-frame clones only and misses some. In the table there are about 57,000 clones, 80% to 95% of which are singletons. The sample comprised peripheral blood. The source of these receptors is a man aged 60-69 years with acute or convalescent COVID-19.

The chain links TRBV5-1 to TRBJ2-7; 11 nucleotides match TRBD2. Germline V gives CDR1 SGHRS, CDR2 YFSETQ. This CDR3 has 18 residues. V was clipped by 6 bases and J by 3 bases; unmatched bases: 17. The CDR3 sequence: CASKRGTLLAGDDYEQYF. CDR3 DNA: TGCGCCAGCAAAAGGGGGACTTTACTAGCGGGAGACGACTACGAGCAGTACTTC.

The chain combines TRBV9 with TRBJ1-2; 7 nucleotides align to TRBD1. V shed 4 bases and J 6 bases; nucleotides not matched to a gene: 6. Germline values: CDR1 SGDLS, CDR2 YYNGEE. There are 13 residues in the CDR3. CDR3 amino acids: CASSFRQGDGYTF. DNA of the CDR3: TGTGCCAGCAGCTTTCGACAGGGAGATGGCTACACCTTC.

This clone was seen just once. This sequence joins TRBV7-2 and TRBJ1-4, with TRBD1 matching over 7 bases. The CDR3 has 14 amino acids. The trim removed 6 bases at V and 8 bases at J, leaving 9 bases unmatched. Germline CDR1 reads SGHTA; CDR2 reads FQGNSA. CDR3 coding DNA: TGTGCCAGCAGAGGGACAGCGGCCAGGGAAAAACTGTTTTTT. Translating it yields CASRGTAAREKLFF. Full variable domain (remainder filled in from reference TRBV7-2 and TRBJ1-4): GAGVSQSPSNKVTEKGKDVELRCDPISGHTALYWYRQSLGQGLEFLIYFQGNSAPDKSGLPSDRFSAERTGGSVSTLTIQRTQQEDSAVYLCASRGTAAREKLFFGSGTQLSVL.

This CDR3 is CASTPGGGVNTEAFF. CDR3 sequence (DNA): TGTGCCAGTACCCCGGGTGGGGGCGTGAACACTGAAGCTTTCTTT. The gene calls are TRBV19 and TRBJ1-1, with a possible D match to TRBD1 (6 bases). V dropped 7 bases and J dropped 0 bases, with 15 bases sitting between them. Germline values: CDR1 LNHDA, CDR2 SQIVND (reference sequence). The CDR3 is 15 amino acids.

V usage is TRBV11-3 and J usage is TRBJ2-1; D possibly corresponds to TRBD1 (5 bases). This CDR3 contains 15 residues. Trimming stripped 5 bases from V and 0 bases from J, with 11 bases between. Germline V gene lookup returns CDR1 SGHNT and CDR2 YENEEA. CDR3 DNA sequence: TGTGCCAGCAGCCTCAGGGTTAACTCCTACAATGAGCAGTTCTTC. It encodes CASSLRVNSYNEQFF.

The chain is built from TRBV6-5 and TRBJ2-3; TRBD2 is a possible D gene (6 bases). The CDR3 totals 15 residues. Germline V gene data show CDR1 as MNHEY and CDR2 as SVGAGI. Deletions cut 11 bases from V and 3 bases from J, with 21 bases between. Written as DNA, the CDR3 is TGTGCCTCAGCCAGTCGGGGGATTTCGACAGATACGCAGTATTTT. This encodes CASASRGISTDTQYF.

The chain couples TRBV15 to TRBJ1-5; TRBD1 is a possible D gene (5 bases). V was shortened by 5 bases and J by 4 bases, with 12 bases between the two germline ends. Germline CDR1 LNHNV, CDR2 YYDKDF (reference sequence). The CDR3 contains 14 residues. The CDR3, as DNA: TGTGCCACCAGCGGGAGGGGAGGGAATCAGCCCCAGCATTTT. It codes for CATSGRGGNQPQHF.

As DNA, the CDR3 is TGCGCCAGCAGCCCGGACAGGTCGAACACCGGGGAGCTGTTTTTT. Translating it yields CASSPDRSNTGELFF. The genes are TRBV5-1 and TRBJ2-2, with 7 positions matching TRBD1. From germline, CDR1 is SGHRS and CDR2 YFSETQ. V dropped 4 bases and J dropped 0; count of bases not matched to a gene: 3. The CDR3 contains 15 residues.

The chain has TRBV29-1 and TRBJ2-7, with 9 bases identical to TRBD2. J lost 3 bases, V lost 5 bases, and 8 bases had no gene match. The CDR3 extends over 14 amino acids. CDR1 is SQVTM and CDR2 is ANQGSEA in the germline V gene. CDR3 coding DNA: TGCAGCGTTATGGGACTAGCAGACCACTACGAGCAGTACTTC. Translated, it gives CSVMGLADHYEQYF.

CDR3 region: CASSRGDTGELFF. The DNA of the CDR3 is TGTGCCAGCAGTCGGGGGGACACCGGGGAGCTGTTTTTT. The V gene is TRBV12-3 or TRBV12-4, the J gene TRBJ2-2; the match to TRBD2 covers 7 bases. The CDR3 spans 13 residues. V shed 5 bases, J shed 3 bases, and the junction held 0 bases outside the gene matches.

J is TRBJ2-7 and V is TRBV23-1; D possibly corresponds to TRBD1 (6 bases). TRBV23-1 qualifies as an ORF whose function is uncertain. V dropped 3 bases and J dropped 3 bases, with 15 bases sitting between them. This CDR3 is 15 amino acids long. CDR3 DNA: TGCGCCAGCAGTCACAAAGAAGGACAGTACTACGAGCAGTACTTC. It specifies CASSHKEGQYYEQYF.

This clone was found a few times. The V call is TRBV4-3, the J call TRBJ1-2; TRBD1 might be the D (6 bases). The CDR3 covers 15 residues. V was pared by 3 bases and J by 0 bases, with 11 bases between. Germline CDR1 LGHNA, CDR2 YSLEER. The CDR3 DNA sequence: TGCGCCAGCAGCCAGGACAGAGCCTCTAACTATGGCTACACCTTC. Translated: CASSQDRASNYGYTF.

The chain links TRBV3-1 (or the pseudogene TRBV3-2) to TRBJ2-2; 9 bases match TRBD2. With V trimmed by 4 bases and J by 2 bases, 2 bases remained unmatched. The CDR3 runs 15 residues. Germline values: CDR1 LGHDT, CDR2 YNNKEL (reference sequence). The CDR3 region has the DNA TGTGCCAGCAGCCTCCTAGCGGGAAACACCGGGGAGCTGTTTTTT. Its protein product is CASSLLAGNTGELFF.

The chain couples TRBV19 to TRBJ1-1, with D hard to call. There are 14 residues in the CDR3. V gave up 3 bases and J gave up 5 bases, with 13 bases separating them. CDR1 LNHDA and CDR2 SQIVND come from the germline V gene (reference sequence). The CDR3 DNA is TGTGCCAGTAGTATCAACGGTGGTTGGACTGAAGCTTTCTTT. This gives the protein CASSINGGWTEAFF.

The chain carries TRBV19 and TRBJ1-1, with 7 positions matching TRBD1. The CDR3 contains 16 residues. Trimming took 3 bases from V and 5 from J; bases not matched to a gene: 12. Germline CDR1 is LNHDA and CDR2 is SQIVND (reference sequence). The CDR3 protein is CASSIRGGQLITEAFF. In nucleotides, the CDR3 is TGTGCCAGTAGTATCCGTGGGGGACAGTTGATTACTGAAGCTTTCTTT.

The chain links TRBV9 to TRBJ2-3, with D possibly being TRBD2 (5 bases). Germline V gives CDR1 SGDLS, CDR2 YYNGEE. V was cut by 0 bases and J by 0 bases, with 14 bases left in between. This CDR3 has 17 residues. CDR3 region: CASSVALRGGSTDTQYF. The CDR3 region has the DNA TGTGCCAGCAGCGTAGCCCTTCGTGGCGGGAGCACAGATACGCAGTATTTT.

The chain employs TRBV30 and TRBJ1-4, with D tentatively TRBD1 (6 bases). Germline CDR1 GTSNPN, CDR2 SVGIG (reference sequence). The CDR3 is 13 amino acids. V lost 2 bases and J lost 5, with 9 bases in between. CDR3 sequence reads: CAWSSGGNEKLFF. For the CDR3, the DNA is TGTGCCTGGAGTTCTGGGGGCAATGAAAAACTGTTTTTT. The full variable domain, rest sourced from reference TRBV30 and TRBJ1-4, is SQTIHQWPATLVQPVGSPLSLECTVEGTSNPNLYWYRQAAGRGLQLLFYSVGIGQISSEVPQNLSASRPQDRQFILSSKKLLLSDSGFYLCAWSSGGNEKLFFGSGTQLSVL.